Many counts were recorded for the clone carrying this T cell receptor beta chain. Its antigen is not known. V gave up 4 bases and J gave up 0 bases, with 6 bases separating them. Germline V CDR1 and CDR2: MRHNA, SNTAGT. This CDR3 has 13 residues. In the study's own analysis: In papillary thyroid cancer, a distant-metastasis classifier was built using CDR3 differences across clinicopathological groups. MiXCR re-clonotyped the PCR reads for TCRdb. The V and J calls reflect TCRdb's pipeline rather than the authors' work. The repertoire includes tens of thousands of clones, more than 13% of them detected once, and around 7% sits in the top ten. No treatment of any kind had been given to any patient before thyroid surgery. These data come from a study of metastatic and nonmetastatic thyroid tumors. Overall study findings and caveats: Malignant tumors reportedly showed significantly higher TCR beta diversity than benign nodules in both blood and tumor.

J is TRBJ1-1 and V is TRBV6-4; D gene ambiguous. Sample: blood. The receptor comes from a male donor with papillary thyroid cancer or a benign thyroid nodule (not recorded which). Some clones in this sample may be carry-over from other donors' samples. The CDR3 protein is CASSAQLNTEAFF. The DNA for the CDR3 is TGTGCCAGCAGTGCGCAATTGAACACTGAAGCTTTCTTT.